This T cell receptor beta chain stems from a study of cytomegalovirus exposure and HLA in healthy donors. V shed 2 bases and J shed 0 bases, with 10 bases lying between them. The CDR3 totals 14 residues. Germline V gene sequence: CDR1 GTSNPN, CDR2 SVGIG (reference sequence). Researchers ran the PCR with 60 Vbeta and 13 Jbeta primers. Clones were read by immunoSEQ multiplex PCR, and TCRdb kept only the in-frame ones, dropping some. The repertoire holds around 190,000 clones, with about four fifths as singletons. This chain uses TRBV30 with TRBJ2-5; D may be TRBD1 (5 bases). Sequenced material: PBMCs. The sequence was obtained from a woman between 40 and 50 years old in good health and CMV-seronegative. The CDR3 loop reads CAWSPGRDQETQYF. For the CDR3, the DNA is TGTGCCTGGAGTCCGGGCAGGGACCAAGAGACCCAGTACTTC.